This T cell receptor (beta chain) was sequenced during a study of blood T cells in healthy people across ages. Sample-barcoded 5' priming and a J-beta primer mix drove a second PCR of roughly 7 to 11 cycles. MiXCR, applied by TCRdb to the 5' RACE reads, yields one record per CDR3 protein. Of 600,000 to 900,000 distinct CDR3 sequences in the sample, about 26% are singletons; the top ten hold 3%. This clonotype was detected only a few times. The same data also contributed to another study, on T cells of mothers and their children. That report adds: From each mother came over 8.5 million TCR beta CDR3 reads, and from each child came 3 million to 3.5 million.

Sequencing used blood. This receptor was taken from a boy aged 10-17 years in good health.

CDR3 sequence reads: CASSFLGNQPQHF. CDR3 bases: TGTGCCAGCAGTTTCCTCGGCAATCAGCCCCAGCATTTT. The J gene is TRBJ1-5, the V gene TRBV27; D not resolved. This CDR3 is 13 amino acids long. Germline-derived CDR1 and CDR2 are MNHEY and SMNVEV (reference sequence). V was shortened by 3 bases and J by 2 bases, with 5 bases between the two germline ends.